These 24 T cell receptor beta chains were sequenced from one sample in a study of T-cell reconstitution after alpha-beta-depleted transplantation in children (dated by TCRdb to 2016 to 2017). Libraries were made using PCR. TCRdb shows the sequencer as Illumina HiSeq 2500. TCR libraries were prepared with molecular barcoding, using unique molecular identifiers to normalize TCRbeta repertoire quantification. TCRdb itself trimmed the public reads at Q25 with fastp, ran MiXCR and retained productive beta chains. Each entry merges the rows of one CDR3 protein and shows their most common DNA and genes. The sample data list about 78,000 distinct CDR3 sequences, and roughly 13% of these were observed just once. The top ten hold about 26% of the sample. What the treatment or condition label conveys for this sample: allogeneic hematopoietic cell transplantation with graft depleted of TCRalphabeta T cells and CD19 B cells.

The sample here was PBMCs, mostly from graft donor cells, taken 180 days after TCRalphabeta/CD19-depleted stem cell transplant. The receptors were gathered from a male patient aged 2 to 9 who had a stem cell transplant for acute lymphoblastic leukemia, so the T cells may come from the graft donor.

Of note for this clonotype: Germline is not matched at one junction end, which may reflect a read error. The rearrangement links TRBV20-1 to TRBJ2-1, with TRBD2 matching over 8 bases. The length of the CDR3 is 15 residues. The germline CDR1 and CDR2 sequences are DFQATT and SNEGSKA (reference sequence). This CDR3 is CSVRRRASGYNEQFF. CDR3 DNA: TGCAGTGTTAGACGTAGGGCTAGCGGGTACAATGAGCAGTTCTTC.

The rearrangement uses TRBV6-1 and TRBJ2-1; 7 positions match TRBD2. The CDR3 sequence is 14 residues long. The junction had 4 bases not matched to a gene; V was cut back by 5 bases and J by 3 bases. The V gene's germline CDR1 is MNHNS and CDR2 SASEGT. The CDR3 sequence: CASSLAGVYNEQFF. In DNA form, the CDR3 reads TGTGCCAGCAGTCTGGCGGGAGTCTACAATGAGCAGTTCTTC.

The chain employs TRBV24-1 and TRBJ1-5; D gene ambiguous. The CDR3 is 12 residues long. The germline V gene has CDR1 KGHDR and CDR2 SFDVKD. V lost 3 bases to trimming and J lost 5 bases, with 4 bases between them. As DNA, the CDR3 is TGTGCCACCAGTGATCGGGATCAGCCCCAGCATTTT. Its translation: CATSDRDQPQHF.

This clonotype showed up many times. The rearrangement links TRBV12-3 or TRBV12-4 to TRBJ2-7; 7 bases are a match to TRBD2. CDR3 size: 13 residues. V shed 7 bases and J 2 bases; nucleotides not matched to a gene: 5. The CDR3 nucleotides are TGTGCCAGCACCATCGGACTAGCCTACGAGCAGTACTTC. Translated: CASTIGLAYEQYF.

The chain employs TRBV20-1 and TRBJ2-6; a weak D match, TRBD1 (6 bases). CDR3 length: 17 residues. Germline values: CDR1 DFQATT, CDR2 SNEGSKA (reference sequence). Trimming shortened V by 3 bases and J by 0 bases, and 15 bases separated the two germline ends. The CDR3 sequence is CSARDRRAPSGANVLTF. DNA for the CDR3: TGCAGTGCTAGGGACAGACGGGCTCCCTCTGGGGCCAACGTCCTGACTTTC.

This clonotype rates as medium-sized. The rearrangement uses TRBV20-1 and TRBJ2-4, with D possibly matching TRBD1 (5 bases). The CDR3 runs 16 residues. The V and J ends lost 6 bases and 8 bases respectively, with 26 bases between them. Per germline, CDR1 DFQATT and CDR2 SNEGSKA (reference sequence). The CDR3 loop reads CSAIPRQRCVVDIQYF. CDR3 DNA: TGCAGTGCCATTCCCAGACAGCGCTGTGTGGTGGACATTCAGTACTTC.

The chain couples TRBV12-3 or TRBV12-4 to TRBJ1-2, with 9 nucleotides matching TRBD1. V dropped 2 bases and J dropped 7; count of bases not matched to a gene: 5. The CDR3 covers 14 residues. CDR3 DNA sequence: TGTGCCAGCAGTTTAAGGGGGACAGGGTTTGGCTACACCTTC. Its protein is CASSLRGTGFGYTF.

This clonotype was observed many times. The chain uses TRBV4-1 and TRBJ2-7, with TRBD2 as a possible D gene (6 bases). Trimming removed 3 bases at V and 0 bases at J, with 15 bases between. Germline assignment: CDR1 MGHRA and CDR2 YSYEKL. CDR3 length: 16 amino acids. As DNA, the CDR3 is TGCGCCAGCAGCCAGCCCCGGGACGGGAGCTCCTACGAGCAGTACTTC. Encoded protein: CASSQPRDGSSYEQYF.

The chain joins TRBV19 to TRBJ1-5; tentatively, D is TRBD1 (5 bases). Germline CDR1 is LNHDA and CDR2 is SQIVND (reference sequence). V lost 7 bases, J lost 0 bases, and 16 bases lay in between. This CDR3 spans 16 amino acids. In nucleotides, the CDR3 is TGTGCCAGTACTCGGACATCTAGGGGTAGCAATCAGCCCCAGCATTTT. Translation: CASTRTSRGSNQPQHF.

The chain combines TRBV6-5 with TRBJ2-7, with TRBD1 matching over 9 bases. Germline values: CDR1 MNHEY, CDR2 SVGAGI. This CDR3 is built from 14 residues. The V and J ends lost 4 bases and 0 bases, in that order; junction bases with no gene match: 1. Written as DNA, the CDR3 is TGTGCCAGCAGTTCGACAGGGGGCTCCTACGAGCAGTACTTC. It translates to CASSSTGGSYEQYF.

V usage is TRBV2 and J usage is TRBJ1-5; possible D gene TRBD1, 5 bases. V lost 2 bases to trimming and J lost 13 bases, with 15 bases between them. Germline values: CDR1 SNHLY, CDR2 FYNNEI. The CDR3 loop spans 13 amino acids. The CDR3 here is CASSELMWQGQHF. CDR3 DNA sequence: TGTGCCAGCAGTGAATTGATGTGGCAGGGTCAGCATTTT.

By share, this clonotype counts as large. The chain joins TRBV9 to TRBJ2-7, with D maybe TRBD1 (6 bases). Germline CDR1 is SGDLS and CDR2 is YYNGEE. The CDR3 length is 15 residues. Between the trimmed V and J ends, which lost 2 bases and 3 bases, there was a span of 15 bases. CDR3 loop: CASSVSEGVLYEQYF. The CDR3 coding sequence is TGTGCCAGCAGCGTCTCTGAGGGGGTACTCTACGAGCAGTACTTC. Together with reference TRBV9 and TRBJ2-7, the CDR3 gives the full variable domain: DSGVTQTPKHLITATGQRVTLRCSPRSGDLSVYWYQQSLDQGLQFLIQYYNGEERAKGNILERFSAQQFPDLHSELNLSSLELGDSALYFCASSVSEGVLYEQYFGPGTRLTVT.

This clonotype was observed many times. This rearrangement joins TRBV20-1 to TRBJ2-1; no clear D. V was trimmed by 0 bases and J by 10 bases, leaving 28 bases between them. Germline V gene lookup returns CDR1 DFQATT and CDR2 SNEGSKA (reference sequence). This CDR3 has 18 residues. In DNA form, the CDR3 reads TGCAGTGCTAGAGATTTGCGGAAGAGCTCCCTTTTTCTGATGGAGCAGTTCTTC. As protein: CSARDLRKSSLFLMEQFF.

The V and J genes are TRBV27 and TRBJ2-7; a weak D match, TRBD2 (5 bases). The CDR3 covers 14 residues. Per germline, CDR1 MNHEY and CDR2 SMNVEV (reference sequence). Trimming left V 2 bases short and J 6 bases short, with 14 bases between. This CDR3 is CASSLSIGRGEQYF. The CDR3 region has the DNA TGTGCCAGCAGTTTAAGTATCGGCCGGGGCGAGCAGTACTTC.

This clonotype appeared a few times. V usage is TRBV6-1 and J usage is TRBJ1-6; TRBD1 might be the D (5 bases). V lost 6 bases and J 9 bases, leaving 15 bases between the germline ends. This CDR3 is built from 14 residues. CDR1 is MNHNS and CDR2 is SASEGT in the germline V gene. CDR3 region: CASSPRGDASPLHF. The DNA of the CDR3 is TGTGCCAGCAGCCCGAGGGGCGACGCTTCACCCCTCCACTTT.

This clonotype turned up a few times. The J gene is TRBJ2-2, the V gene TRBV5-1; TRBD2 is a possible D gene (6 bases). Between the trimmed V and J ends, which lost 5 bases and 6 bases, there was a span of 8 bases. The CDR3 runs 12 residues. Germline lookup yields CDR1 SGHRS and CDR2 YFSETQ. CDR3 sequence: CASRGEAGELFF. As DNA, the CDR3 is TGCGCCAGCAGAGGGGAGGCCGGGGAGCTGTTTTTT.

This rearrangement joins TRBV20-1 to TRBJ2-3; 8 nucleotides match TRBD2. The CDR3 extends over 14 amino acids. V gave up 4 bases and J gave up 4 bases; unmatched junction bases: 7. CDR1 is DFQATT and CDR2 is SNEGSKA in the germline V gene (reference sequence). In DNA, the CDR3 is TGCAGTGCTACTACTAGCGGCGCGGCAGATACGCAGTATTTT. Translated, it gives CSATTSGAADTQYF.

This clonotype was picked up many times. CDR3 sequence (DNA): TGCGCCAGCAGCTTGAATGCAGGGGGCGGACAGCCCCAGCATTTT. Residues: CASSLNAGGGQPQHF. The rearrangement joins TRBV5-1 to TRBJ1-5; TRBD1 aligns across 8 bases. The V and J ends lost 1 base and 7 bases, in that order; junction bases with no gene match: 7. Per the germline V gene, CDR1 is SGHRS and CDR2 is YFSETQ. The CDR3 sequence is 15 residues long.

This clonotype turned up a few times. The chain is built from TRBV5-1 and TRBJ2-7; D possibly uses TRBD1 or TRBD2 (5 bases each). With 5 bases removed from V and 1 base from J, the gap between germline ends came to 16 bases. Germline V gene data show CDR1 as SGHRS and CDR2 as YFSETQ. The CDR3 covers 15 residues. CDR3 bases: TGCGCCAGCAGTTCCGGGACCCCTATTTCCTACGAGCAGTACTTC. As protein: CASSSGTPISYEQYF. Full variable domain (remainder filled in from reference TRBV5-1 and TRBJ2-7): KAGVTQTPRYLIKTRGQQVTLSCSPISGHRSVSWYQQTPGQGLQFLFEYFSETQRNKGNFPGRFSGRQFSNSRSEMNVSTLELGDSALYLCASSSGTPISYEQYFGPGTRLTVT.

The V and J genes are TRBV6-6 and TRBJ1-2; weak D call: TRBD1 (5 bases). CDR3 size: 12 residues. Germline V lookup: CDR1 MNHNY, CDR2 SVGAGI (reference sequence). V lost 7 bases, J lost 3 bases, and 9 bases lay in between. The CDR3 reads CASTKTDYGYTF. CDR3 nucleotides: TGTGCCAGCACCAAGACAGACTATGGCTACACCTTC.

This clonotype was seen more than once but under ten times. The chain links TRBV28 to TRBJ2-3; perhaps TRBD1 as D (5 bases). Trimming pared 6 bases from V and 0 bases from J, leaving 10 bases between. The CDR3 extends over 14 amino acids. Germline V gene sequence: CDR1 MDHEN, CDR2 SYDVKM. The DNA for the CDR3 is TGTGCCAGCAGCGACAGAGAGAGCACAGATACGCAGTATTTT. This sequence encodes CASSDRESTDTQYF.

This clonotype has ten or more counts. The V gene is TRBV5-1, the J gene TRBJ2-2; 9 positions agree with TRBD2. V shed 5 bases, J shed 5 bases, and the junction held 7 bases outside the gene matches. This CDR3 is built from 15 residues. Looked up from germline, CDR1 is SGHRS and CDR2 is YFSETQ. The CDR3 DNA follows: TGCGCCAGCAGTTCCTTAGCGGGAGTTACCGGGGAGCTGTTTTTT. Translated: CASSSLAGVTGELFF.

This clonotype was found once. It may be a read error: a sequence one base away is much more abundant. The chain joins TRBV1 to TRBJ2-1; TRBD2 is taken as the D call from the table, unchecked against the DNA. TRBV1 represents a pseudogene. The CDR3 is 16 amino acids. The chain's CDR3 is CTSSCKSLAGGHEQFF. In nucleotides, the CDR3 is TGCACCAGCAGTTGCAAATCACTAGCGGGGGGCCATGAGCAGTTCTTC.

Note on this clonotype: The CDR3 does not end in the conserved phenylalanine or tryptophan, so this is likely a read error. This chain uses TRBV12-3 or TRBV12-4 with TRBJ2-7; D is unresolved. The length of the CDR3 is 15 residues. V lost 6 bases and J lost 0, with 15 bases in between. The DNA of the CDR3 is TGTGCCAGCAGCTCTTTACTGTCGAGCTCCTACGAGCAGTACTCC. Amino acids: CASSSLLSSSYEQYS.